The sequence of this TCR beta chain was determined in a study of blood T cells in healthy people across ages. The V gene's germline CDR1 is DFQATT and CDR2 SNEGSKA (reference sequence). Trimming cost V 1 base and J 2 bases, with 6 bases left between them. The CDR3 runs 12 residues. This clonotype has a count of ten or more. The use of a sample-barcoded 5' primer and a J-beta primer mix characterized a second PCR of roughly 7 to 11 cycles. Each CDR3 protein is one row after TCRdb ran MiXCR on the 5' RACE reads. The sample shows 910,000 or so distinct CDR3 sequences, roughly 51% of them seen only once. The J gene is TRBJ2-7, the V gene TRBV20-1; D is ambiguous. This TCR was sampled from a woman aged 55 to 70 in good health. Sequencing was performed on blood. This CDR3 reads CSARGGTYEQYF. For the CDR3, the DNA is TGCAGTGCTAGAGGTGGGACCTACGAGCAGTACTTC.